Sequencing of this T cell receptor (beta chain) was carried out in a study of T cell repertoires in cytomegalovirus infection. Study summary: Based on public TCR beta signatures, there were indications of CMV infection and of a matching HLA type. Points from the study as a whole: HLA-C-restricted CMV-specific TCR beta clonotypes prevailed in the ex vivo response. Using cumulative public TCR beta family frequency, the authors identified those who carried CMV together with the relevant HLA.

TCRdb analysed the reads with MiXCR anew, one entry per CDR3 protein. The sample records about 440,000 distinct CDR3 sequences, about a third being singletons. This clonotype showed up just a few times. Antigen specificity is unknown. The V gene's germline CDR1 is MDHEN and CDR2 SYDVKM. V shed 8 bases, J shed 4 bases, and the junction held 8 bases outside the gene matches. CDR3 length: 14 amino acids. This chain uses TRBV28 with TRBJ1-2; TRBD1 matches 9 bases. This TCR came from a human donor in good health (CMV status not recorded). Some clones in this sample may be carry-over from other donors' samples. Sequencing was carried out using PBMCs. The CDR3 DNA sequence: TGTGCCAGCGGATCACAGGGGGCCCCCTATGGCTACACCTTC. It translates to CASGSQGAPYGYTF.